This T cell receptor (beta chain) derives from a study of beta chain features in type 1 diabetes. Across the study: Patients shared similar age, gender and cell yields with healthy donors.

Findings of the study overall: A potential influence of HLA type upon TCRB rearrangement remained unresolved herein. The naive, central memory and Treg TCRB repertoires showed an apparent similarity that was greater among patients than among healthy donors.

The whole isolated RNA underwent reverse transcription, so sequencing captured expressed TCRB transcripts. TCRdb keeps only in-frame clones here, not all; method: immunoSEQ multiplex PCR. The sample shows hundreds of thousands of clones, 8% of them seen only once. V gave up 4 bases and J gave up 3 bases, with 13 bases separating them. CDR1 is WSHSY and CDR2 is SAAADI in the germline V gene. The length of the CDR3 is 14 residues. The sample holds many counts of this clone. Antigen unknown. The clonotype was recovered from a woman between 18 and 30 years old in good health. Sequencing used central memory CD4+ T cells from blood. The chain carries TRBV10-2 and TRBJ2-7; tentatively, D is TRBD1 (5 bases). The CDR3 DNA sequence: TGCGCCAGCAGTGTCGTACAGGCGCACTACGAGCAGTACTTC. This gives the protein CASSVVQAHYEQYF.